This T cell receptor beta chain was sequenced during a study of blood T cell repertoires in COVID-19. Study-wide background: Collection of acute and convalescent COVID-19 samples took place in the United States, Italy and Spain. PBMCs, B-cell-depleted T cells, or T cells provided the cDNA or gDNA that made up the material.

In the source study's methods: Reference gene primer amplification gave estimated nucleated cell counts. The method was immunoSEQ multiplex PCR; TCRdb's version includes in-frame clones alone and lacks a portion of them. Clonal size and the V and J genes are those of that table, whereas D and trimming came from the DNA. The sample records roughly 150,000 clones, about 83% being singletons. The source is a woman older than 75 with acute or convalescent COVID-19. The sequenced sample consisted of peripheral blood.

The CDR3 loop reads CASSPRTGIYSNQPQHF. Here the CDR3 DNA reads TGTGCCAGCAGTCCCAGGACAGGGATCTATAGCAATCAGCCCCAGCATTTT. V gene TRBV28 combines with J gene TRBJ1-5; 8 bases are shared with TRBD1. This CDR3 region has 17 residues. V was pared by 5 bases and J by 0 bases, with 9 bases of the junction left unmatched. The germline CDR1 and CDR2 sequences are MDHEN and SYDVKM.